Shown below are 23 T cell receptor beta chains from a single sample sequenced in a study of human CD8 memory T cell subsets. The TCR beta sequencing libraries came from UMI-labeled 5' RACE. TCRdb re-called the 5' RACE reads, yielding one record per CDR3 amino acid sequence without DNA. This table lists some 6,300 distinct CDR3 sequences. Sequencing used CD8+ stem-like memory T cells (TSCM and TCM) sorted from PBMCs. Subset specified: stem-like memory CD8 T cells (TSTEM), CCR7+ PD-1- TIGIT-. The receptors stem from a human donor in good health.

The chain joins TRBV5-1 to TRBJ2-7; TCRdb's D call, TRBD2, is unchecked because there is no DNA. The CDR3 is made up of 16 amino acids. Germline-derived CDR1 and CDR2 are SGHRS and YFSETQ. The CDR3 is CASSFSQREESYEQYF.

The chain combines TRBV7-2 with TRBJ2-7. Germline values: CDR1 SGHTA, CDR2 FQGNSA. The CDR3 length is 13 residues. CDR3 residues: CASSYYTSYEQYF.

This clonotype registers medium-sized by frequency. This sequence joins TRBV6-4 and TRBJ2-1; TCRdb indicates TRBD2, and absent DNA this call remains unverified. The germline V gene has CDR1 MRHNA and CDR2 SNTAGT. This CDR3 spans 15 amino acids. CDR3: CASSDSSGSYNEQFF.

Judged by frequency, this clonotype is medium-sized. The rearrangement joins TRBV27 to TRBJ1-5. The CDR3 spans 15 residues. Germline loops: CDR1 MNHEY, CDR2 SMNVEV (reference sequence). The CDR3 sequence is CASSLSGGGDQPQHF.

The chain employs TRBV20-1 and TRBJ2-1. The CDR3 contains 12 residues. The V gene's germline CDR1 is DFQATT and CDR2 SNEGSKA (reference sequence). CDR3 residues: CSAREADNEQFF.

CDR3 in amino acids: CAWSEEGPRNTEAFF. The chain employs TRBV30 and TRBJ1-1. CDR3 length equals 15 residues. Germline V gene data show CDR1 as GTSNPN and CDR2 as SVGIG (reference sequence).

The CDR3 region is CASSIPGLVYEQYF. V is TRBV19 and J is TRBJ2-7; TCRdb's D call, TRBD2, is unchecked because there is no DNA. The germline gives CDR1 LNHDA, CDR2 SQIVND (reference sequence). The CDR3 is 14 amino acids. Supplemented by reference TRBV19 and TRBJ2-7, the full variable domain reads DGGITQSPKYLFRKEGQNVTLSCEQNLNHDAMYWYRQDPGQGLRLIYYSQIVNDFQKGDIAEGYSVSREKKESFPLTVTSAQKNPTAFYLCASSIPGLVYEQYFGPGTRLTVT.

This clonotype is identified as medium-sized from frequency. This chain joins TRBV20-1 and TRBJ2-2; without DNA, the TCRdb call of TRBD2 cannot be checked. There are 11 residues in the CDR3. CDR1 is DFQATT, CDR2 SNEGSKA, per germline (reference sequence). CDR3 amino acids: CSVGHVGELFF.

The V and J genes are TRBV2 and TRBJ2-3; TCRdb proposes TRBD1, but this gene call is untestable without DNA. There are 16 residues in the CDR3. CDR1 is SNHLY, CDR2 FYNNEI, per germline. The CDR3: CASRGEERGSADTQYF. The full variable domain, rest sourced from reference TRBV2 and TRBJ2-3, is EPEVTQTPSHQVTQMGQEVILRCVPISNHLYFYWYRQILGQKVEFLVSFYNNEISEKSEIFDDQFSVERPDGSNFTLKIRSTKLEDSAMYFCASRGEERGSADTQYFGPGTRLTVL.

By frequency, this clonotype is medium-sized. The CDR3 sequence: CATSRAPDAGNTIYF. The V and J genes are TRBV15 and TRBJ1-3; no DNA is available, so the TRBD1 call from TCRdb remains unchecked. Germline V lookup: CDR1 LNHNV, CDR2 YYDKDF (reference sequence). The CDR3 spans 15 residues.

The chain couples TRBV7-6 to TRBJ2-2. This CDR3 contains 12 residues. CDR1 is SGHVS and CDR2 is FNYEAQ in the germline V gene. CDR3 sequence: CALRLPTGELFF.

The genes are TRBV14 and TRBJ2-3. Germline values: CDR1 SGHDN, CDR2 FVKESK. There are 15 residues in the CDR3. CDR3: CASSQATTSTDTQYF.

The chain recombines TRBV9 with TRBJ2-7; with no DNA, the TCRdb D assignment of TRBD2 cannot be verified. Germline V lookup: CDR1 SGDLS, CDR2 YYNGEE. The CDR3 is made up of 13 amino acids. The CDR3 spells CASSGAGGGEQYF.

Frequency places this clonotype as large. The J gene is TRBJ2-3, the V gene TRBV28; TCRdb gives TRBD1 as the D gene, but with no DNA this cannot be confirmed. The CDR3 spans 14 residues. Germline-derived CDR1 and CDR2 are MDHEN and SYDVKM. CDR3 in amino acids: CASRGGQGLNTQYF. Looking up the rest from reference TRBV28 and TRBJ2-3 gives the full variable domain: DVKVTQSSRYLVKRTGEKVFLECVQDMDHENMFWYRQDPGLGLRLIYFSYDVKMKEKGDIPEGYSVSREKKERFSLILESASTNQTSMYLCASRGGQGLNTQYFGPGTRLTVL.

The genes are TRBV5-1 and TRBJ1-1; as DNA is missing, the TRBD1 call by TCRdb cannot be tested. The CDR3 consists of 15 residues. Germline CDR1 reads SGHRS; CDR2 reads YFSETQ. The CDR3 loop is CACRWGQEVNTEAFF.

The gene calls are TRBV7-9 and TRBJ1-1; TCRdb gives TRBD1 as the D gene, but with no DNA this cannot be confirmed. Germline values: CDR1 SEHNR, CDR2 FQNEAQ (reference sequence). The CDR3 is 13 amino acids. CDR3 sequence reads: CASSNMDSLEAFF.

The chain is built from TRBV20-1 and TRBJ2-7; no DNA is available, so the TRBD1 call from TCRdb remains unchecked. This CDR3 comprises 14 residues. Germline CDR1 and CDR2: DFQATT and SNEGSKA (reference sequence). This CDR3 is CSAKDRVASYEQYF.

This clonotype is classed as medium-sized by frequency. J is TRBJ2-5 and V is TRBV28. Germline V gives CDR1 MDHEN, CDR2 SYDVKM. This CDR3 spans 12 amino acids. CDR3 sequence reads: CASTKNRKTQYF.

CDR3 sequence reads: CASSWDGDTQYF. The V call is TRBV6-6, the J call TRBJ2-3; TCRdb selects TRBD1, and the lack of DNA leaves this call unchecked. The CDR3 runs to 12 residues. CDR1 and CDR2 (germline): MNHNY, SVGAGI (reference sequence).

The chain couples TRBV7-9 to TRBJ2-7; TCRdb indicates TRBD2, and absent DNA this call remains unverified. This CDR3 spans 13 amino acids. CDR1 is SEHNR and CDR2 is FQNEAQ in the germline V gene (reference sequence). The CDR3 sequence: CASSESSGIEQYF.

V and J are TRBV28 and TRBJ1-5. CDR3 length: 12 residues. CDR1 and CDR2 from the germline V gene are MDHEN and SYDVKM. CDR3 sequence: CASTLMRGPQHF.

The chain links TRBV15 to TRBJ2-7; TCRdb gives TRBD2 as the D gene, but with no DNA this cannot be confirmed. The CDR3 runs to 15 residues. Looked up from germline, CDR1 is LNHNV and CDR2 is YYDKDF (reference sequence). The CDR3 sequence is CATARGESPTGEQYF.

The chain is built from TRBV28 and TRBJ2-5; TCRdb picks TRBD1, but there is no DNA to check that call. Germline values: CDR1 MDHEN, CDR2 SYDVKM. The CDR3 is made up of 16 amino acids. The CDR3 protein is CASSFPRTGGQKTQYF.